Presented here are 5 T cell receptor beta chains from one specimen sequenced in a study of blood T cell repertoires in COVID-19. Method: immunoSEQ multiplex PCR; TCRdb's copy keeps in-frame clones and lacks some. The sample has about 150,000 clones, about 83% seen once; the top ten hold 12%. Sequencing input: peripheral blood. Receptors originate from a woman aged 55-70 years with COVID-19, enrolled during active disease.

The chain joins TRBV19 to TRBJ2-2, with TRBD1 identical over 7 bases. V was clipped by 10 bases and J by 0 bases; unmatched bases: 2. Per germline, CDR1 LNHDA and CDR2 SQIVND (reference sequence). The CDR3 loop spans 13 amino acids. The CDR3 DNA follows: TGTGCCACGGACAGGACGAACACCGGGGAGCTGTTTTTT. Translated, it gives CATDRTNTGELFF.

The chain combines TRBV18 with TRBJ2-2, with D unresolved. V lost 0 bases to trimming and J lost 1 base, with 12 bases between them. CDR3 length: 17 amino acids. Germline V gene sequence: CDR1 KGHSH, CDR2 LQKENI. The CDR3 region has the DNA TGTGCCAGCTCACCACCGAATCAGGCCAGGAACACCGGGGAGCTGTTTTTT. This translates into CASSPPNQARNTGELFF.

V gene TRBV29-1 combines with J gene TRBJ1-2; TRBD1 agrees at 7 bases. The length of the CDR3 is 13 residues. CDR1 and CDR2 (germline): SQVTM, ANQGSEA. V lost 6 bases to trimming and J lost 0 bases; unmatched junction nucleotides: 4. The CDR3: CSVTGAANYGYTF. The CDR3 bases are TGCAGCGTCACAGGGGCCGCTAACTATGGCTACACCTTC.

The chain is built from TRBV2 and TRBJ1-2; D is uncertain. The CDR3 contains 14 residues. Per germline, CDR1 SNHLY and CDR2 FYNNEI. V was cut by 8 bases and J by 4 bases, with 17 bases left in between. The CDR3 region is CASSRAGNTYGYTF. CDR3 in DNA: TGTGCCAGCTCACGGGCGGGAAATACCTATGGCTACACCTTC. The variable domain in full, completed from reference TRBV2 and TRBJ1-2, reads EPEVTQTPSHQVTQMGQEVILRCVPISNHLYFYWYRQILGQKVEFLVSFYNNEISEKSEIFDDQFSVERPDGSNFTLKIRSTKLEDSAMYFCASSRAGNTYGYTFGSGTRLTVV.

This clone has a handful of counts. The CDR3 here is CASSRGIPDTQYF. Written as DNA, the CDR3 is TGTGCCAGCAGCCGGGGGATACCAGATACGCAGTATTTT. The rearrangement uses TRBV6-4 and TRBJ2-3; the D gene is possibly TRBD2 (6 bases). This CDR3 region has 13 residues. CDR1 is MRHNA and CDR2 is SNTAGT in the germline V gene. V lost 6 bases and J 4 bases, leaving 11 bases between the germline ends.